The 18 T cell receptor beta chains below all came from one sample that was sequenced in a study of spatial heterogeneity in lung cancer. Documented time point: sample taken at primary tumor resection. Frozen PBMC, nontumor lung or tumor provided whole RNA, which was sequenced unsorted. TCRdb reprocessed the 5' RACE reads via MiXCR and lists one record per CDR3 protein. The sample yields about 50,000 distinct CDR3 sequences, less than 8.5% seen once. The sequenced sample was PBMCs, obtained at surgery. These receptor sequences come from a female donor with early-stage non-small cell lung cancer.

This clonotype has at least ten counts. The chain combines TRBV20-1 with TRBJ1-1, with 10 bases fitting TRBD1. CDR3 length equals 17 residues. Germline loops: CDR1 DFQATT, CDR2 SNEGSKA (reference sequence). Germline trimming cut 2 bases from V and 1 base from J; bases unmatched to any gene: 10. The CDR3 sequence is CSARTGTGVSTNTEAFF. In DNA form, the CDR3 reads TGCAGTGCTAGAACCGGGACAGGGGTATCCACGAACACTGAAGCTTTCTTT.

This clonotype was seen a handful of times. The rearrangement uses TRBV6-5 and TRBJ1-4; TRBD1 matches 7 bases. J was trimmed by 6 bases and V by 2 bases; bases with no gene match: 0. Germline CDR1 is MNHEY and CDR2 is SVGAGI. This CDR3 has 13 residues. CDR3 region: CASSYGTDEKLFF. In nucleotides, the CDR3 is TGTGCCAGCAGTTACGGGACAGATGAAAAACTGTTTTTT.

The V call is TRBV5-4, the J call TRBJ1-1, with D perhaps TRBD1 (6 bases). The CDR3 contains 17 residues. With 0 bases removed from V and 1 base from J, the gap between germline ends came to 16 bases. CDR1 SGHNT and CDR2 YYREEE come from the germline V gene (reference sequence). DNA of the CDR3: TGTGCCAGCAGCTTGGGGCGGACAGACCTCCGGAACACTGAAGCTTTCTTT. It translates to CASSLGRTDLRNTEAFF.

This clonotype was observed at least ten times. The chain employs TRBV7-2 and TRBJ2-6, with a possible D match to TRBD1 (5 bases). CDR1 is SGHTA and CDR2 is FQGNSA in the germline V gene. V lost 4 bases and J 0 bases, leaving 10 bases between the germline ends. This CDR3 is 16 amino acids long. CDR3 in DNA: TGTGCCAGCAGCTATGACAGACCCTCTGGGGCCAACGTCCTGACTTTC. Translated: CASSYDRPSGANVLTF.

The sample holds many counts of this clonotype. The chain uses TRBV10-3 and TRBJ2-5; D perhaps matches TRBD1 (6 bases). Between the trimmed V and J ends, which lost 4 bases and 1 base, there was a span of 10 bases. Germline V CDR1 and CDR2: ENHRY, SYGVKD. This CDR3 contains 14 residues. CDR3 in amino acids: CAISAWTAQETQYF. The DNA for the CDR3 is TGTGCCATCAGTGCTTGGACAGCCCAAGAGACCCAGTACTTC.

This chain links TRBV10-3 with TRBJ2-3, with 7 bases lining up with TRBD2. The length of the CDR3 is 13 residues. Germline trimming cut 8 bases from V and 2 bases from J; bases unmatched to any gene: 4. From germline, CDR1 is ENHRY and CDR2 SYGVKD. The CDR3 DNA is TGTGCCATCGGGGCGGGGGACACAGATACGCAGTATTTT. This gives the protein CAIGAGDTDTQYF.

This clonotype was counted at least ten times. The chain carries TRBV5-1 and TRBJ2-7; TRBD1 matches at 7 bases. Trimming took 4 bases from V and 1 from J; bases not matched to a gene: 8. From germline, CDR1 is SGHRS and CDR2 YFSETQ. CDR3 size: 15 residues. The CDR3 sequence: CASSADRHTSYEQYF. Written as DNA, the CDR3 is TGCGCCAGCAGCGCGGACAGGCACACTTCCTACGAGCAGTACTTC. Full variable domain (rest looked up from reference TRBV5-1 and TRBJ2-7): KAGVTQTPRYLIKTRGQQVTLSCSPISGHRSVSWYQQTPGQGLQFLFEYFSETQRNKGNFPGRFSGRQFSNSRSEMNVSTLELGDSALYLCASSADRHTSYEQYFGPGTRLTVT.

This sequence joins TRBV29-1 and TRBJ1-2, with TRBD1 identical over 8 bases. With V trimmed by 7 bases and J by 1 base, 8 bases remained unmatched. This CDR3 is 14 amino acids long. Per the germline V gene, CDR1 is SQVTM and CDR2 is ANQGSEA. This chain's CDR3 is CSAGTGTRNYGYTF. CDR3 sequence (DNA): TGCAGCGCCGGGACAGGAACGCGTAACTATGGCTACACCTTC.

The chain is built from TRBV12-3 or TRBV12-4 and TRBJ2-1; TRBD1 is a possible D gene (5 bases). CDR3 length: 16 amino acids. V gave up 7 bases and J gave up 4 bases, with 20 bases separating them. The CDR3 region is CASTSPDIYGYNEQFF. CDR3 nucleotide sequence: TGTGCCAGCACTTCCCCGGACATCTACGGATACAATGAGCAGTTCTTC.

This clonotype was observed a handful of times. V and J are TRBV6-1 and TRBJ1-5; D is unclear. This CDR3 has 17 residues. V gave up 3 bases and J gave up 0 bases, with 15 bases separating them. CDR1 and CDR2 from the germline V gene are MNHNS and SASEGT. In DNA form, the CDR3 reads TGTGCCAGCAGTGATTTCGCAGGATACTATAGCAATCAGCCCCAGCATTTT. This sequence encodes CASSDFAGYYSNQPQHF.

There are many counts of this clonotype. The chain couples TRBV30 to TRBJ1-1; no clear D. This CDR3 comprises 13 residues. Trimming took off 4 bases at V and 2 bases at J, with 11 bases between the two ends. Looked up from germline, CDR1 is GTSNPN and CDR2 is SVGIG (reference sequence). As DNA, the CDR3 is TGTGCCTGGATCGAAGGGTTCAACACTGAAGCTTTCTTT. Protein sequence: CAWIEGFNTEAFF.

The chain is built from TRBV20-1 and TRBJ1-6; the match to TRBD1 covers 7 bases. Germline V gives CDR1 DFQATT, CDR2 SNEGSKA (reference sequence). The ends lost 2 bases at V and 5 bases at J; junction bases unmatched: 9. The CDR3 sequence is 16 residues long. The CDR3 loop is CSARSATGADNSPLHF. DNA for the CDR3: TGCAGTGCTAGAAGCGCAACAGGGGCTGATAATTCACCCCTCCACTTT.

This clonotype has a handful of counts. The CDR3 protein is CASSLLRDTGELFF. The CDR3 DNA is TGTGCCAGCAGCTTATTAAGGGACACCGGGGAGCTGTTTTTT. V usage is TRBV11-2 and J usage is TRBJ2-2; D is undetermined. In germline, CDR1 is SGHAT, CDR2 FQNNGV. The V gene lost 2 bases and the J gene lost 3 bases, with 7 bases spanning the gap. The CDR3 runs 14 residues.

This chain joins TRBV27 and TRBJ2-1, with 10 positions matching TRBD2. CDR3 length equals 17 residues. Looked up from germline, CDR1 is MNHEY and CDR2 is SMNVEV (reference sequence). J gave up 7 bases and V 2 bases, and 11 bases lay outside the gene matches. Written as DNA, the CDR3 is TGTGCCAGCAGTTTAGTGGGGATGGCTAGCGGGAGAAATGAGCAGTTCTTC. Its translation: CASSLVGMASGRNEQFF.

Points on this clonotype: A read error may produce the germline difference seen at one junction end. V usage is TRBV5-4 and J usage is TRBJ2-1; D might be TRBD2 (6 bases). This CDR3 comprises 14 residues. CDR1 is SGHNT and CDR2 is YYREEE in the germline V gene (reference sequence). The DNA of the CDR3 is TGTGCCAGCAAAAGAACGGGGGTCGCCGACGCATGTCTCTTC. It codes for CASKRTGVADACLF.

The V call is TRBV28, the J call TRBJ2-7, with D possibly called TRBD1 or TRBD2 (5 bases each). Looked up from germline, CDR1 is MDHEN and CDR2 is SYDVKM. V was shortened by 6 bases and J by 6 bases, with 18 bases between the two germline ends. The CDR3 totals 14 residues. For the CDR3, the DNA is TGTGCCAGCAGCCCCCCCGGGGACGTCTCCGAGCAGTACTTC. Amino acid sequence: CASSPPGDVSEQYF.

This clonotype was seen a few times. Here the CDR3 reads CASSSGEGLRPDTQYF. The CDR3 DNA sequence: TGTGCCAGCAGCTCAGGGGAGGGTCTCCGTCCAGATACGCAGTATTTT. This chain links TRBV11-1 with TRBJ2-3; tentatively, D is TRBD2 (7 bases). The V gene's germline CDR1 is SGHAT and CDR2 FQDESV (reference sequence). The CDR3 spans 16 residues. The ends were cut back, 4 bases at V and 4 bases at J, with 18 bases in the middle.

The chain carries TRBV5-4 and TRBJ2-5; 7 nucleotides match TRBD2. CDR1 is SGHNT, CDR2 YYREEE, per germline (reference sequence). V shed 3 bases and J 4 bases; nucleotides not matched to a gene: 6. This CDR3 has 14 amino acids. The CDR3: CASSSGGGGETQYF. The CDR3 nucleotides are TGTGCCAGCAGCTCGGGGGGAGGCGGAGAGACCCAGTACTTC.